These 13 T cell receptor beta chains originate from one sample sequenced in a study of human T cells and chemical hapten exposure. Time point noted: patch test 3, about 24 weeks after DPC sensitization. Specified treatment: therapeutic diphenylcyclopropenone sensitization with weekly scalp DPC. A single record per CDR3 protein comes from TCRdb applying MiXCR to the RACE reads. The table lists 150,000 to 200,000 distinct CDR3 sequences, 25% to 30% of them singletons, with 2.1% in the top ten. The specimen was whole blood, collected in connection with sensitization to the hapten diphenylcyclopropenone (DPC). The origin of the receptors is a woman under 30 with alopecia areata. Some clones in this sample may be carry-over from other donors' samples.

The table lists this clonotype with a few counts. This chain connects TRBV15 to TRBJ2-2; D tentatively fits TRBD1 or TRBD2 (6 bases each). The CDR3 contains 14 residues. Germline assignment: CDR1 LNHNV and CDR2 YYDKDF (reference sequence). V was shortened by 6 bases and J by 4 bases, with 12 bases between the two germline ends. The CDR3 protein is CATRYRGRTGELFF. CDR3 nucleotides: TGTGCCACCAGGTACCGGGGGCGCACCGGGGAGCTGTTTTTT.

As to this clonotype: A read error may account for a junction end that differs from germline. V and J are TRBV6-5 and TRBJ1-5; possibly TRBD1 for D (6 bases). The CDR3 spans 15 residues. Looked up from germline, CDR1 is MNHEY and CDR2 is SVGAGI. CDR3 sequence (DNA): TGTGCCAGCACCCCCGTACTGGGGGGCAATCAACCCCAGCATTTT. Translation: CASTPVLGGNQPQHF.

V is TRBV20-1 and J is TRBJ2-7; TRBD1 agrees at 9 bases. Per the germline V gene, CDR1 is DFQATT and CDR2 is SNEGSKA (reference sequence). The V and J ends lost 5 bases and 6 bases, in that order; junction bases with no gene match: 11. This CDR3 is 14 amino acids long. DNA of the CDR3: TGCAGTGCTGCCCCCGGGACAGGGTTCAGCGAGCAGTACTTC. This translates into CSAAPGTGFSEQYF.

This clonotype was detected a few times. The chain has TRBV4-3 and TRBJ2-7; D is perhaps TRBD1 (5 bases). The CDR3 has 13 amino acids. V lost 4 bases, J lost 3 bases, and 10 bases lay in between. The germline CDR1 and CDR2 sequences are LGHNA and YSLEER. The CDR3 DNA follows: TGCGCCAGCAGCCCTGGACACGGCTACGAGCAGTACTTC. It encodes CASSPGHGYEQYF.

The V call is TRBV5-1, the J call TRBJ1-5; 8 positions match TRBD1. V was clipped by 0 bases and J by 7 bases; unmatched bases: 6. Germline V gene sequence: CDR1 SGHRS, CDR2 YFSETQ. CDR3 length: 15 amino acids. In DNA, the CDR3 is TGCGCCAGCAGCTTGGATGAACAGGGGGGGCAGCCCCAGCATTTT. This gives the protein CASSLDEQGGQPQHF.

The chain employs TRBV20-1 and TRBJ2-7; D uncertain. The CDR3 is made up of 13 amino acids. Germline CDR1 is DFQATT and CDR2 is SNEGSKA (reference sequence). Trimming shortened V by 3 bases and J by 1 base, and 10 bases separated the two germline ends. CDR3 region: CSARSLLSYEQYF. In nucleotides, the CDR3 is TGCAGTGCTAGGAGTCTACTTTCCTACGAGCAGTACTTC.

The chain uses TRBV4-1 and TRBJ1-5; D not resolved. The germline V gene encodes CDR1 MGHRA and CDR2 YSYEKL. CDR3 length: 14 residues. V lost 4 bases, J lost 7 bases, and 14 bases lay in between. In DNA form, the CDR3 reads TGCGCCAGCAGCCGCCAAACACTCTTCCAGCCCCAGCATTTT. Its translation: CASSRQTLFQPQHF.

The gene calls are TRBV5-6 and TRBJ2-5; possibly TRBD2 for D (5 bases). The ends were cut back, 2 bases at V and 5 bases at J, with 10 bases in the middle. The CDR3 has 13 residues. From germline, CDR1 is SGHDT and CDR2 YYEEEE. CDR3 bases: TGTGCCAGCAGCTTCACTAGTGGCGAGACCCAGTACTTC. Translating gives CASSFTSGETQYF.

This chain joins TRBV20-1 and TRBJ2-7, with D unresolved. In germline, CDR1 is DFQATT, CDR2 SNEGSKA (reference sequence). The germline V and J ends were trimmed by 0 bases and 3 bases, with 6 bases remaining between them. The CDR3 extends over 12 amino acids. The CDR3 sequence: CSARDGNYEQYF. CDR3 nucleotide sequence: TGCAGTGCTAGAGATGGGAACTACGAGCAGTACTTC.

The chain carries TRBV4-2 and TRBJ1-4; D remains ambiguous. The V end lost 4 bases, the J end lost 0 bases, and 12 bases lay between the germline ends. The CDR3 runs 16 residues. Germline loops: CDR1 LGHNA, CDR2 YNFKEQ. The DNA of the CDR3 is TGTGCCAGCAGCCTCGGTGAGGCAGCAACTAATGAAAAACTGTTTTTT. It specifies CASSLGEAATNEKLFF.

This clonotype was picked up a small number of times. The V and J genes are TRBV4-1 and TRBJ2-7; TRBD1 or TRBD2 may be the D gene (5 bases each). The V gene's germline CDR1 is MGHRA and CDR2 YSYEKL. Deletions cut 3 bases from V and 7 bases from J, with 22 bases between. This CDR3 is 16 amino acids long. The CDR3 DNA follows: TGCGCCAGCAGCCAGCCTAGGGGCAGGCTCCCGGGAGAGCAGTACTTC. This translates into CASSQPRGRLPGEQYF.

The CDR3 DNA reads TGTGCCAGTAGGGACGGTAGCAATCAGCCCCAGCATTTT. Amino acid sequence: CASRDGSNQPQHF. This chain connects TRBV19 to TRBJ1-5, with D unclear. The V and J ends lost 6 bases and 0 bases respectively, with 6 bases between them. Germline CDR1 LNHDA, CDR2 SQIVND (reference sequence). The CDR3 contains 13 residues.

This chain uses TRBV25-1 with TRBJ1-4, with 9 bases matching TRBD1. CDR1 and CDR2 from the germline V gene are MGHDK and SYGVNS. Germline trimming cut 1 base from V and 0 bases from J; bases unmatched to any gene: 12. The CDR3 sequence is 20 residues long. CDR3 sequence: CASSESPGTGNMATNEKLFF. The CDR3 DNA reads TGTGCCAGCAGTGAATCCCCCGGGACAGGGAATATGGCAACTAATGAAAAACTGTTTTTT.